The rows below give T cell receptor beta chains drawn from one sample of a study of T-cell reconstitution after alpha-beta-depleted transplantation in children. TCRdb re-analysed the PCR reads in MiXCR, keeping a single row per CDR3 protein. The table records about 180,000 distinct CDR3 sequences, roughly 10% of them present only once. The sample consisted of PBMCs, taken before TCRalphabeta/CD19-depleted stem cell transplant. The receptor source for this set is a boy aged 2-9 years with acute myeloid leukemia, due to receive a stem cell transplant. CDR3s include the opening cysteine and the closing phenylalanine or tryptophan. The listing skips clone size in some rows; elsewhere it reads once, few, many or a size class.

CDR3	V	J	size
CSARSVPNSPLHF	TRBV20-1	TRBJ1-6	many
CSALNRDRVVNEQYF	TRBV20-1	TRBJ2-7	many
CASSLLGSLNTEAFF	TRBV27	TRBJ1-1	many
CASSLTWTGQGEKLFF	TRBV5-6	TRBJ1-4	many
CASKVENIQYF	TRBV6-6	TRBJ2-4	many
CASSLAGGQYGYTF	TRBV7-9	TRBJ1-2	many
CASSPPPGSYNEQFF	TRBV18	TRBJ2-1	-
CASSQVEASGSYEQYF	TRBV4-1	TRBJ2-7	many
CCASRGRFYSNQPQHF	TRBV20-1	TRBJ1-5	-
CASSLSGGARTYGYTF	TRBV27	TRBJ1-2	many
CASRHGRGAGGGETQYF	TRBV3-1	TRBJ2-5	many
CASSPPKNTGELFF	TRBV18	TRBJ2-2	many
CASSLGGAGEIEQYF	TRBV5-1	TRBJ2-7	many
CASSPGQGDNSPLHF	TRBV5-5	TRBJ1-6	many
CASSLRENNYGYTF	TRBV7-8	TRBJ1-2	many
CASSYGTGTLAFF	TRBV6-5	TRBJ1-1	many
CASSFRQGQETQYF	TRBV7-2	TRBJ2-5	many
CSARQGLGSGELFF	TRBV20-1	TRBJ2-2	many
CASSWEVRTGGTF	TRBV7-9	TRBJ1-2	many
CASSQYSSTAYEQYF	TRBV3-1	TRBJ2-7	many
CSASKASSGNTIYF	TRBV20-1	TRBJ1-3	many
CASSQDLQGYSNQPQHF	TRBV4-2	TRBJ1-5	many
CASSPYSKGQAATEAFF	TRBV18	TRBJ1-1	many
CASSYLPKETQYF	TRBV6-2/TRBV6-3	TRBJ2-5	few
CASRLAESGTDTQYF	TRBV6-1	TRBJ2-3	-
CASSQGHRTDTQYF	TRBV3-1	TRBJ2-3	many